What follows is one TCR beta chain and its context. The sample originates from a study of blood T cell repertoires in COVID-19. Germline V gene data show CDR1 as SGHTA and CDR2 as FQGTGA. This CDR3 has 13 amino acids. The ends lost 2 bases at V and 4 bases at J; junction bases unmatched: 2. TCRdb's copy holds only in-frame clones and misses some; the assay was immunoSEQ multiplex PCR. The data contain over 75,000 clones, around 90% of them seen just once; the ten biggest clones take up around 4%. The TCR comes from a human donor with COVID-19, enrolled during active disease. The donor label of this sample is uncertain. The chain couples TRBV7-3 to TRBJ2-7; 7 positions match TRBD1. Sequenced sample: peripheral blood. CDR3 residues: CASSLDRVYEQYF. CDR3 nucleotide sequence: TGTGCCAGCAGCTTAGACAGGGTTTACGAGCAGTACTTC.